This T cell receptor beta chain is drawn from a study of blood T cell repertoires in COVID-19. Authors' data handling: Reference gene primer amplification gave estimated nucleated cell counts. This table comes from immunoSEQ multiplex PCR, and its TCRdb copy is limited to in-frame clones, with some not included. The V and J calls and clone size are taken from that table; D and trimming were inferred from the DNA. The table records about 47,000 clones, around 81% of them present only once. The CDR3 totals 16 residues. CDR1 and CDR2 from the germline V gene are MDHEN and SYDVKM. V shed 4 bases and J 5 bases; nucleotides not matched to a gene: 9. Enrolment of Seattle patients took place during active infection, and they were followed longitudinally.

The sequencing sample was made of peripheral blood. This clonotype originated in a woman over 75 with COVID-19, enrolled during active disease. This sequence joins TRBV28 and TRBJ1-1, with 11 bases lining up with TRBD1. Here the CDR3 reads CASSSMGQGVGTEAFF. The CDR3 DNA is TGTGCCAGCAGTTCCATGGGACAGGGGGTGGGGACTGAAGCTTTCTTT.